This T cell receptor beta chain was obtained from a study of CD4 T cells in relation to SARS-CoV-2 and coronaviruses. On the study more broadly: PBMCs were cultured with antigen for around nine days before TCR beta sequencing.

Germline CDR1 is SGHVS and CDR2 is FQNEAQ. This CDR3 has 13 residues. V gave up 6 bases and J gave up 3 bases, with 12 bases separating them. Sorted naive or memory CD4+ cells met CEF peptides for 10 days. Broader study findings: Roughly 65% of donors had memory CD4+ clonotypes crossrecognizing SARS-CoV-2 and common cold coronavirus spike.

The table came from immunoSEQ multiplex PCR; TCRdb's copy has only in-frame clones and leaves some out. The table records approximately 39,000 clones, under 85% of them present only once. This clone was counted between two and nine times. What it binds is not known. The specimen sequenced was memory CD4+ T cells from PBMCs, cultured in vitro. This TCR was recovered from an adult with COVID-19. The V call is TRBV7-8, the J call TRBJ2-7; D is uncertain. Here the CDR3 reads CASRRGFSYEQYF. Here the CDR3 DNA reads TGTGCCAGCAGGCGTGGGTTCAGCTACGAGCAGTACTTC.